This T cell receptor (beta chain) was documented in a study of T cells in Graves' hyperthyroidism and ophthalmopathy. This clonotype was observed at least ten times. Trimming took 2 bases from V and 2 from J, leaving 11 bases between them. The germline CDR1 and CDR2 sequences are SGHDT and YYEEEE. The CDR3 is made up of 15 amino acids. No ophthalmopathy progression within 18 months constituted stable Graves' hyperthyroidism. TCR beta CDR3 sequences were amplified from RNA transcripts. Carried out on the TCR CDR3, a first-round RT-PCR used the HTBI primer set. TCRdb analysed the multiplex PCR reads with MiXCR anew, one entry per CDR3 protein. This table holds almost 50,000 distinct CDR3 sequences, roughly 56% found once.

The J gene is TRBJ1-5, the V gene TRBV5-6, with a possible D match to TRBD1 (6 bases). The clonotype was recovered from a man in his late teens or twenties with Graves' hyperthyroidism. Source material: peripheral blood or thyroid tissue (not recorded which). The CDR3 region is CASSLTGAGNQPQHF. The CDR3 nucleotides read TGTGCCAGCAGCTTAACGGGGGCGGGCAATCAGCCCCAGCATTTT.